These T cell receptor beta chains were read from a single sample in a study of T cell responses to AZD1222 COVID-19 vaccine. Assay: immunoSEQ multiplex PCR; the TCRdb copy retains only in-frame clones and omits some. The sample contains about 200,000 clones, roughly nine tenths of which appear only once. The sample in question was peripheral blood, obtained 28 days after the second AZD1222 dose. These receptor sequences come from an adult who received the AZD1222 COVID-19 vaccine. Both conserved end residues are part of each CDR3.

TRBV27	TRBJ1-2	CASSSGQGLGYTF
TRBV4-3	TRBJ2-2	CASSQDRTGELFF
TRBV18	TRBJ2-1	CASSLTNNNEQFF
TRBV19	TRBJ2-2	CASSIPGGFGELFF
TRBV3-1/TRBV3-2	TRBJ2-1	CASSPRGVNEQFF
TRBV28	TRBJ1-5	CASSFLKGQSVEPQHF
TRBV3-1/TRBV3-2	TRBJ2-1	CASSQEATSGNNEQFF
TRBV3-1/TRBV3-2	TRBJ1-4	CASSQGDGRLYEKLFF
TRBV7-3	TRBJ1-6	CASSATGSNSPLHF
TRBV19	TRBJ2-1	CASRVASPYNEQFF
TRBV29-1	TRBJ1-5	CSALEALNQPQHF
TRBV15	TRBJ2-7	CATSRDRLGWGEQYF
TRBV5-4	TRBJ2-7	CASSSDPPLTRGEQYF
TRBV28	TRBJ1-2	CASSLSLWGGNGYGYTF
TRBV11-2	TRBJ2-2	CASNRGSRNTGELFF
TRBV19	TRBJ2-3	CASRRGGNIGTDTQYF
TRBV6-5	TRBJ1-4	CASSPLTTNEKLFF
TRBV2	TRBJ2-5	CASSAGRGETQYF
TRBV3-1/TRBV3-2	TRBJ2-2	CASSQGFSGGELFF
TRBV10-3	TRBJ2-1	CAISERLNNEQFF
TRBV7-8	TRBJ2-3	CASSSDAGLPHTDTQYF
TRBV11-2	TRBJ2-7	CASSFWTGSSYEQYF
TRBV5-1	TRBJ2-1	CASSFSGVEQFF
TRBV27	TRBJ2-7	CASTLGPGPIYEQYF
TRBV29-1	TRBJ1-4	CSVSWATNEKLFF
TRBV11-2	TRBJ2-7	CASSPLAGGTEQYF
TRBV10-2	TRBJ2-1	CASSEKGLAGQQFF
TRBV5-6	TRBJ1-2	CASSLPGTNYGYTF
TRBV19	TRBJ2-5	CASGGEGGETQYF
TRBV11-2	TRBJ2-1	CASESGRHTGNEQFF
TRBV5-1	TRBJ1-2	CASSLGGSNGYTF
TRBV18	TRBJ2-7	CASSPPSATEQYF
TRBV7-9	TRBJ2-2	CASTVTGELFF
TRBV28	TRBJ2-1	CASSYPGLADSYNEQFF
TRBV5-4	TRBJ2-1	CASSGLAGGGRKNNEQFF
TRBV11-2	TRBJ1-1	CASSARQGGGTEAFF
TRBV11-2	TRBJ2-7	CASSLQMGTGASEQYF
TRBV30	TRBJ2-7	CAWSDLGRPYEQYF
TRBV6-6	TRBJ1-5	CASSRGQGVNQPQHF
TRBV4-1	TRBJ1-1	CASSQDWGDHTEAFF
TRBV11-2	TRBJ1-6	CASSSLLAGYNSPLHF
TRBV20-1	TRBJ2-7	CSASFLGIVNEQYF
TRBV3-1/TRBV3-2	TRBJ2-7	CASSQRDIYEQYF
TRBV28	TRBJ1-4	CASNMKIGNEKLFF
TRBV4-1	TRBJ2-7	CASSQGLAGGYEQYF
TRBV2	TRBJ2-7	CASTGGRTSYEQYF
TRBV19	TRBJ1-1	CASILSGQGGTEAFF
TRBV18	TRBJ1-1	CASSPSGTGENTEAFF